These 24 T cell receptor beta chains share one sample of origin, sequenced in a study of OX40 agonist ivuxolimab in advanced cancers. TCRdb's copy holds only in-frame clones and misses some; the assay was immunoSEQ multiplex PCR. This sample has fewer than 15,000 clones, with 80% found just once. The starting material was CD4+ or CD8+ T cells sorted from blood, obtained in a trial of the OX40 agonist ivuxolimab. Receptors originate from an adult with an advanced solid tumor such as melanoma, head and neck, liver or kidney cancer.

This chain uses TRBV7-8 with TRBJ1-1, with 12 bases matching TRBD1. J was trimmed by 8 bases and V by 5 bases; bases with no gene match: 9. The CDR3 loop spans 15 amino acids. In germline, CDR1 is SGHVS, CDR2 FQNEAQ. The CDR3 DNA reads TGTGCCAGCAGCCCAGTAGGGGGGACAGGGGGCGAAGCTTTCTTT. Residues: CASSPVGGTGGEAFF. The variable domain in full, completed from reference TRBV7-8 and TRBJ1-1, reads GAGVSQSPRYKVAKRGQDVALRCDPISGHVSLFWYQQALGQGPEFLTYFQNEAQLDKSGLPSDRFFAERPEGSVSTLKIQRTQQEDSAVYLCASSPVGGTGGEAFFGQGTRLTVV.

The chain joins TRBV14 to TRBJ2-5; D unclear. This CDR3 region has 14 residues. The V and J ends lost 4 bases and 4 bases respectively, with 13 bases between them. Germline values: CDR1 SGHDN, CDR2 FVKESK. The DNA for the CDR3 is TGTGCCAGCAGCCCCCCGGGTGGGCGAGAGACCCAGTACTTC. Translating gives CASSPPGGRETQYF.

V usage is TRBV21-1 and J usage is TRBJ1-3. TRBV21-1 is labeled a pseudogene. This CDR3 comprises 15 residues. CDR3 DNA sequence: TGTGCCAGCAGATGTAGCTACAACACACGAAACACCATATATTTT. The encoded protein is CASRCSYNTRNTIYF.

V gene TRBV28 combines with J gene TRBJ2-5; D is tentatively TRBD1 or TRBD2 (5 bases each). Germline CDR1 reads MDHEN; CDR2 reads SYDVKM. The V end lost 2 bases, the J end lost 4 bases, and 11 bases lay between the germline ends. This CDR3 has 14 amino acids. CDR3 nucleotide sequence: TGTGCCAGCAGTTTAACCCCTGGGGGAGAGACCCAGTACTTC. It is translated as CASSLTPGGETQYF.

V gene TRBV7-9 combines with J gene TRBJ1-2; unclear D gene. V gave up 1 base and J gave up 0 bases, with 6 bases separating them. Germline CDR1 SEHNR, CDR2 FQNEAQ (reference sequence). The CDR3 is 14 residues long. The CDR3 region is CASSLDRANYGYTF. CDR3 sequence (DNA): TGTGCCAGCAGCTTAGACAGAGCTAACTATGGCTACACCTTC. Filled out from reference TRBV7-9 and TRBJ1-2, the complete variable domain reads DTGVSQNPRHKITKRGQNVTFRCDPISEHNRLYWYRQTLGQGPEFLTYFQNEAQLEKSRLLSDRFSAERPKGSFSTLEIQRTEQGDSAMYLCASSLDRANYGYTFGSGTRLTVV.

V usage is TRBV29-1 and J usage is TRBJ2-5; TRBD1 agrees at 7 bases. Germline V gives CDR1 SQVTM, CDR2 ANQGSEA. The J segment lost 5 bases and the V segment lost 4 bases, leaving 4 bases of the junction unmatched. The CDR3 contains 12 residues. DNA for the CDR3: TGCAGCGTTGTGACAGGGTCGGAGACCCAGTACTTC. This encodes CSVVTGSETQYF.

The chain links TRBV15 to TRBJ2-7; tentatively, D is TRBD1 (6 bases). Germline CDR1 and CDR2: LNHNV and YYDKDF (reference sequence). V lost 3 bases, J lost 0 bases, and 12 bases lay in between. The CDR3 loop spans 15 amino acids. CDR3 amino acids: CATSRGAASSYEQYF. Here the CDR3 DNA reads TGTGCCACCAGCAGGGGGGCAGCCAGCTCCTACGAGCAGTACTTC.

The V call is TRBV11-2, the J call TRBJ2-6; D is unresolved. The CDR3 runs 14 residues. V lost 8 bases to trimming and J lost 0 bases, with 8 bases between them. CDR1 and CDR2 (germline): SGHAT, FQNNGV. CDR3 DNA: TGTGCCAGCTCCTGGGTCTCTGGGGCCAACGTCCTGACTTTC. As protein: CASSWVSGANVLTF.

CDR3 in amino acids: CASSLPRQYNEQFF. CDR3 nucleotide sequence: TGTGCCAGCAGTTTGCCCCGACAGTACAATGAGCAGTTCTTC. The chain joins TRBV28 to TRBJ2-1, with D maybe TRBD1 (5 bases). This CDR3 spans 14 amino acids. Trimming took 3 bases from V and 4 from J, leaving 10 bases between them. Looked up from germline, CDR1 is MDHEN and CDR2 is SYDVKM.

The genes are TRBV10-2 and TRBJ1-5, with D possibly being TRBD1 (6 bases). The CDR3 covers 17 residues. Trimming pared 0 bases from V and 6 bases from J, leaving 18 bases between. Germline-derived CDR1 and CDR2 are WSHSY and SAAADI. In DNA form, the CDR3 reads TGCGCCAGCAGTGAGTCTCCGGGGGGCCGTGTCGGTCAGCCCCAGCATTTT. This gives the protein CASSESPGGRVGQPQHF.

The chain recombines TRBV20-1 with TRBJ2-1; no clear D gene. CDR1 is DFQATT, CDR2 SNEGSKA, per germline (reference sequence). The CDR3 length is 10 residues. V lost 4 bases, J lost 6 bases, and 4 bases lay in between. The CDR3 is CSAITNEQFF. The CDR3 DNA reads TGCAGTGCTATAACCAATGAGCAGTTCTTC.

This chain connects TRBV19 to TRBJ1-1, with a possible D match to TRBD1 (6 bases). Trimming left V 9 bases short and J 4 bases short, with 15 bases between. Germline CDR1 reads LNHDA; CDR2 reads SQIVND (reference sequence). The CDR3 contains 13 residues. The CDR3 here is CASWGGAGTEAFF. In nucleotides, the CDR3 is TGTGCCAGCTGGGGGGGGGCAGGCACTGAAGCTTTCTTT. Based on the CDR3 plus reference TRBV19 and TRBJ1-1, the full variable domain is DGGITQSPKYLFRKEGQNVTLSCEQNLNHDAMYWYRQDPGQGLRLIYYSQIVNDFQKGDIAEGYSVSREKKESFPLTVTSAQKNPTAFYLCASWGGAGTEAFFGQGTRLTVV.

The genes are TRBV11-2 and TRBJ2-1, with D unclear. V was pared by 1 base and J by 4 bases, with 8 bases between. Germline values: CDR1 SGHAT, CDR2 FQNNGV. The CDR3 sequence is 14 residues long. The chain's CDR3 is CASSLAADYNEQFF. CDR3 sequence (DNA): TGTGCCAGCAGCTTAGCGGCGGATTACAATGAGCAGTTCTTC.

The V and J genes are TRBV20-1 and TRBJ1-2, with 7 bases lining up with TRBD1. The CDR3 has 11 amino acids. Losses at the gene ends were 8 bases for V and 4 bases for J; bases not matched to a gene: 4. Germline CDR1 and CDR2: DFQATT and SNEGSKA (reference sequence). Here the CDR3 reads CSRRQGYGYTF. The CDR3 DNA reads as TGCAGTCGGCGACAGGGCTATGGCTACACCTTC.

The CDR3 protein is CASSNPQPNEKLFF. In DNA, the CDR3 is TGTGCCAGCAGCAACCCGCAGCCTAATGAAAAACTGTTTTTT. The chain employs TRBV5-8 and TRBJ1-4, with D hard to call. Per the germline V gene, CDR1 is SGHTS and CDR2 is YDEGEE. Between the trimmed V and J ends, which lost 4 bases and 3 bases, there was a span of 10 bases. The CDR3 covers 14 residues.

This clone counts as medium-sized. The V gene is TRBV9, the J gene TRBJ2-5, with a tentative D call TRBD1 (6 bases). The CDR3 runs 15 residues. Between the trimmed V and J ends, which lost 4 bases and 2 bases, there was a span of 15 bases. The germline gives CDR1 SGDLS, CDR2 YYNGEE. This chain's CDR3 is CASSSSGQRQETQYF. CDR3 in DNA: TGTGCCAGCAGCAGTAGTGGACAGAGACAAGAGACCCAGTACTTC.

The chain uses TRBV7-9 and TRBJ1-2; unclear D gene. Between the trimmed V and J ends, which lost 4 bases and 5 bases, there was a span of 8 bases. This CDR3 contains 12 residues. CDR1 and CDR2 (germline): SEHNR, FQNEAQ (reference sequence). CDR3 sequence reads: CASSSLDYGYTF. DNA for the CDR3: TGTGCCAGCAGCTCATTGGATTATGGCTACACCTTC. Variable domain in full (rest from reference TRBV7-9 and TRBJ1-2): DTGVSQNPRHKITKRGQNVTFRCDPISEHNRLYWYRQTLGQGPEFLTYFQNEAQLEKSRLLSDRFSAERPKGSFSTLEIQRTEQGDSAMYLCASSSLDYGYTFGSGTRLTVV.

The V call is TRBV30, the J call TRBJ1-2; a weak D match, TRBD1 (5 bases). This CDR3 is 12 amino acids long. V shed 5 bases and J shed 6 bases, with 13 bases lying between them. The germline V gene has CDR1 GTSNPN and CDR2 SVGIG (reference sequence). The CDR3 bases are TGTGCCTGGCGCCTAGGAGGGGATGGCTACACCTTC. Translated: CAWRLGGDGYTF.

This clone was recorded only once. This chain connects TRBV19 to TRBJ2-5, with TRBD2 matching 11 bases. The CDR3 loop spans 14 amino acids. The V and J ends lost 5 bases and 1 base, in that order; junction bases with no gene match: 0. Germline V CDR1 and CDR2: LNHDA, SQIVND (reference sequence). CDR3 in DNA: TGTGCCAGTAGTCTAGCGGGGGGCCAAGAGACCCAGTACTTC. Translation: CASSLAGGQETQYF.

The chain has TRBV12-5 and TRBJ2-2; tentatively, D is TRBD2 (6 bases). This CDR3 contains 20 residues. V shed 6 bases and J shed 4 bases, with 30 bases lying between them. Germline CDR1 LGHNT, CDR2 FRNRAP. The CDR3 region has the DNA TGTGCTAGTGGCGCTCTGGGGGGTGGCAGGCCCCATAGAGGCACCGGGGAGCTGTTTTTT. This encodes CASGALGGGRPHRGTGELFF. The complete variable domain, with remaining parts taken from reference TRBV12-5 and TRBJ2-2, reads DARVTQTPRHKVTEMGQEVTMRCQPILGHNTVFWYRQTMMQGLELLAYFRNRAPLDDSGMPKDRFSAEMPDATLATLKIQPSEPRDSAVYFCASGALGGGRPHRGTGELFFGEGSRLTVL.

The chain joins TRBV7-9 to TRBJ2-2, with D possibly called TRBD1 or TRBD2 (6 bases each). Germline CDR1 reads SEHNR; CDR2 reads FQNEAQ (reference sequence). The CDR3 contains 16 residues. The V end lost 5 bases, the J end lost 4 bases, and 17 bases lay between the germline ends. The CDR3 sequence is CASSNTGDIFTGELFF. The CDR3 nucleotides read TGTGCCAGCAGCAACACGGGGGACATCTTCACCGGGGAGCTGTTTTTT.

The chain uses TRBV11-2 and TRBJ2-1, with 7 bases matching TRBD2. V gave up 1 base and J gave up 8 bases; unmatched junction bases: 11. The CDR3 covers 16 residues. Germline-derived CDR1 and CDR2 are SGHAT and FQNNGV. DNA of the CDR3: TGTGCCAGCAGCTTAGCAGGGAGGGCCCTTAGGGATGAGCAGTTCTTC. Translating it yields CASSLAGRALRDEQFF.

This chain uses TRBV9 with TRBJ2-7; TRBD2 agrees at 8 bases. Unmatched junction bases numbered 8, after V lost 4 bases and J lost 2 bases. The V gene's germline CDR1 is SGDLS and CDR2 YYNGEE. The CDR3 is made up of 15 amino acids. CDR3 nucleotides: TGTGCCAGCAGCTCCGGGGGGGGGACCCCCTACGAGCAGTACTTC. It is translated as CASSSGGGTPYEQYF.

The rearrangement joins TRBV7-2 to TRBJ1-2; 7 nucleotides match TRBD1. The germline V gene has CDR1 SGHTA and CDR2 FQGNSA. V lost 5 bases to trimming and J lost 0 bases; unmatched junction nucleotides: 3. The length of the CDR3 is 14 residues. This CDR3 reads CASSGTEANYGYTF. CDR3 nucleotide sequence: TGTGCCAGCAGCGGGACAGAAGCTAACTATGGCTACACCTTC.